Presented here are 13 T cell receptor beta chains from one specimen sequenced in a study of blood T cell repertoires in COVID-19. Measured with immunoSEQ multiplex PCR; TCRdb has only the in-frame clones, and not every one. The sample carries about 16,000 clones, 85% to 90% recorded once. Sequencing used peripheral blood. The receptors were gathered from a woman older than 75 with COVID-19, enrolled during active disease.

The rearrangement links TRBV28 to TRBJ1-5; a weak D match, TRBD1 (5 bases). The CDR3 is made up of 14 amino acids. V lost 6 bases and J 5 bases, leaving 14 bases between the germline ends. Germline CDR1 MDHEN, CDR2 SYDVKM. In DNA, the CDR3 is TGTGCCAGCAGCTCAGGGTTACTCCATCAGCCCCAGCATTTT. This sequence encodes CASSSGLLHQPQHF.

The chain is built from TRBV6-5 and TRBJ2-7, with 7 bases fitting TRBD2. Germline CDR1 and CDR2: MNHEY and SVGAGI. This CDR3 spans 14 amino acids. The ends lost 2 bases at V and 5 bases at J; junction bases unmatched: 6. The CDR3 here is CASSYVGGNNEQYF. CDR3 coding DNA: TGTGCCAGCAGTTACGTGGGGGGGAATAACGAGCAGTACTTC.

The chain uses TRBV4-2 and TRBJ1-5, with D perhaps matching TRBD1 (6 bases). The V end lost 0 bases, the J end lost 6 bases, and 12 bases lay between the germline ends. Per the germline V gene, CDR1 is LGHNA and CDR2 is YNFKEQ. This CDR3 has 15 amino acids. CDR3 region: CASSQEWEGGQPQHF. DNA for the CDR3: TGTGCCAGCAGCCAAGAATGGGAGGGGGGTCAGCCCCAGCATTTT.

CDR3 sequence (DNA): TGTGCCAGCAGTTCAGCGGGAGGGGTCTACGAGCAGTACTTC. Translated, it gives CASSSAGGVYEQYF. This sequence joins TRBV6-2 or TRBV6-3 and TRBJ2-7; TRBD2 matches at 10 bases. The CDR3 is 14 amino acids. With 4 bases clipped from V and 3 bases from J, the junction kept 3 bases outside the gene matches. Germline loops: CDR1 MNHEY, CDR2 SVGEGT.

Only a few counts were recorded for this clone. The V call is TRBV4-3, the J call TRBJ1-6, with D maybe TRBD1 (6 bases). Germline V CDR1 and CDR2: LGHNA, YSLEER. The V gene lost 3 bases and the J gene lost 12 bases, with 12 bases spanning the gap. CDR3 size: 13 residues. CDR3: CASSQLLQGPLHF. The DNA of the CDR3 is TGCGCCAGCAGCCAGCTTCTACAGGGACCCCTCCACTTT.

J is TRBJ2-5 and V is TRBV7-2, with 8 bases identical to TRBD2. V lost 1 base and J lost 4; bases outside the gene matches: 5. This CDR3 has 15 residues. Looked up from germline, CDR1 is SGHTA and CDR2 is FQGNSA. CDR3 bases: TGTGCCAGCAGCTTAGATGGACTAGCTTCAGAGACCCAGTACTTC. This encodes CASSLDGLASETQYF.

The chain has TRBV19 and TRBJ2-2, with TRBD2 identical over 7 bases. Germline lookup yields CDR1 LNHDA and CDR2 SQIVND (reference sequence). V dropped 5 bases and J dropped 7; count of bases not matched to a gene: 7. The CDR3 runs 14 residues. CDR3 sequence (DNA): TGTGCCAGTAGTTCCGAACTAGCGATCGGGGAGCTGTTTTTT. This gives the protein CASSSELAIGELFF.

V gene TRBV19 combines with J gene TRBJ1-4; D is uncertain. There are 16 residues in the CDR3. The germline CDR1 and CDR2 sequences are LNHDA and SQIVND (reference sequence). Trimming removed 5 bases from V and 2 bases from J, with 15 bases in between. CDR3 nucleotides: TGTGCCAGTAGTGATCCGGGAGGGAAGACTAATGAAAAACTGTTTTTT. Translated, it gives CASSDPGGKTNEKLFF.

This clone was counted between two and nine times. This chain connects TRBV12-5 to TRBJ1-4; 8 bases are shared with TRBD1. Germline V gene data show CDR1 as LGHNT and CDR2 as FRNRAP. This CDR3 comprises 14 residues. Germline trimming cut 5 bases from V and 3 bases from J; bases unmatched to any gene: 2. Here the CDR3 reads CASGPDRANEKLFF. CDR3 coding DNA: TGTGCTAGTGGTCCGGACAGGGCTAATGAAAAACTGTTTTTT. The complete variable domain, with remaining parts taken from reference TRBV12-5 and TRBJ1-4, reads DARVTQTPRHKVTEMGQEVTMRCQPILGHNTVFWYRQTMMQGLELLAYFRNRAPLDDSGMPKDRFSAEMPDATLATLKIQPSEPRDSAVYFCASGPDRANEKLFFGSGTQLSVL.

This chain links TRBV4-1 with TRBJ2-1; 10 positions match TRBD2. V trimming: 1 base; J trimming: 7 bases; junction bases outside the gene matches: 7. CDR1 is MGHRA and CDR2 is YSYEKL in the germline V gene. CDR3 length equals 16 residues. CDR3 bases: TGCGCCAGCAGCCAAGGAAGCGGGGGGGCTTTGAATGAGCAGTTCTTC. Amino acid sequence: CASSQGSGGALNEQFF.

The genes are TRBV5-5 and TRBJ2-3, with 10 bases that match TRBD1. Germline V lookup: CDR1 SGHKS, CDR2 YYEKEE (reference sequence). The CDR3 is made up of 15 amino acids. Losses at the gene ends were 5 bases for V and 4 bases for J; bases not matched to a gene: 7. The CDR3 region is CASRSTTGGADTQYF. CDR3 coding DNA: TGTGCCAGCAGGAGTACGACAGGGGGCGCAGATACGCAGTATTTT.

This clone was detected only once. The rearrangement joins TRBV2 to TRBJ1-5; TRBD1 agrees at 7 bases. V gave up 6 bases and J gave up 2 bases; unmatched junction bases: 4. This CDR3 region has 14 residues. Per the germline V gene, CDR1 is SNHLY and CDR2 is FYNNEI. CDR3 bases: TGTGCCAGCAGCGGACAGGTGGGCAATCAGCCCCAGCATTTT. Translated: CASSGQVGNQPQHF.

The chain is built from TRBV11-3 and TRBJ2-2; 7 nucleotides line up with TRBD1. V trimming: 5 bases; J trimming: 4 bases; junction bases outside the gene matches: 1. CDR3 size: 13 residues. CDR1 is SGHNT, CDR2 YENEEA, per germline. DNA of the CDR3: TGTGCCAGCAGCAGGGACAGCACCGGGGAGCTGTTTTTT. This sequence encodes CASSRDSTGELFF. The full variable domain, in which reference TRBV11-3 and TRBJ2-2 provide the parts outside the CDR3, is EAGVVQSPRYKIIEKKQPVAFWCNPISGHNTLYWYLQNLGQGPELLIRYENEEAVDDSQLPKDRFSAERLKGVDSTLKIQPAELGDSAVYLCASSRDSTGELFFGEGSRLTVL.